This entry lists 11 T cell receptor beta chains sequenced from one sample in a study of cytotoxic CD8 clonotypes in ibrutinib-treated CLL. TCRdb's copy holds only in-frame clones and misses some; the assay was immunoSEQ multiplex PCR. The sample includes about 140,000 clones, approximately 89% of them seen just once. The source material was PBMCs, sampled after 12 months of ibrutinib treatment. These receptors were obtained from a human donor with chronic lymphocytic leukemia.

J is TRBJ1-5 and V is TRBV27; 7 bases are shared with TRBD1. CDR3 length equals 15 residues. Germline V gene lookup returns CDR1 MNHEY and CDR2 SMNVEV (reference sequence). J gave up 3 bases and V 4 bases, and 6 bases lay outside the gene matches. The CDR3 is CASSYRGAANQPQHF. The CDR3 DNA sequence: TGTGCCAGCAGTTACAGGGGCGCCGCCAATCAGCCCCAGCATTTT.

This chain connects TRBV29-1 to TRBJ2-3, with no clear D. CDR1 is SQVTM, CDR2 ANQGSEA, per germline. There are 12 residues in the CDR3. The CDR3 loop reads CSGQENTDTQYF. The CDR3 DNA follows: TGCAGTGGGCAGGAGAACACAGATACGCAGTATTTT.

Details on this clone: The sample holds other DNA sequences that translate to the same CDR3. J is TRBJ1-5 and V is TRBV28; the D is unclear. CDR3 size: 13 residues. Germline values: CDR1 MDHEN, CDR2 SYDVKM. V was shortened by 9 bases and J by 1 base, with 10 bases between the two germline ends. CDR3 in DNA: TGTGCCAGTCGGGGAGGGAGCAATCAGCCCCAGCATTTT. It yields the protein CASRGGSNQPQHF.

V gene TRBV29-1 combines with J gene TRBJ1-1; D gene unclear. V was shortened by 3 bases and J by 0 bases, with 8 bases between the two germline ends. The CDR3 extends over 13 amino acids. Germline CDR1 reads SQVTM; CDR2 reads ANQGSEA. Here the CDR3 reads CSVDGQMNTEAFF. As DNA, the CDR3 is TGCAGCGTTGATGGGCAGATGAACACTGAAGCTTTCTTT.

The chain is built from TRBV6-5 and TRBJ2-7, with D unclear. The germline V gene has CDR1 MNHEY and CDR2 SVGAGI. The CDR3 extends over 14 amino acids. Trimming took off 4 bases at V and 0 bases at J, with 10 bases between the two ends. The CDR3 sequence is CASSWNPSSYEQYF. DNA of the CDR3: TGTGCCAGCAGTTGGAACCCGAGCTCCTACGAGCAGTACTTC.

The chain links TRBV6-6 to TRBJ2-7; weak D call: TRBD2 (6 bases). V was clipped by 7 bases and J by 7 bases, with 17 bases between them. This CDR3 comprises 13 residues. CDR1 and CDR2 from the germline V gene are MNHNY and SVGAGI (reference sequence). This CDR3 reads CASIGAAGSEQYF. In nucleotides, the CDR3 is TGTGCCAGCATAGGCGCAGCGGGTTCGGAGCAGTACTTC.

This clone was observed once. The chain links TRBV5-1 to TRBJ2-5; D is unclear. The V and J ends lost 1 base and 3 bases respectively, with 7 bases between them. Germline CDR1 reads SGHRS; CDR2 reads YFSETQ. The CDR3 loop spans 13 amino acids. The DNA of the CDR3 is TGCGCCAGCAGCTTGTTCCAGAAAGAGACCCAGTACTTC. Protein sequence: CASSLFQKETQYF. The full variable domain, its missing parts supplied by reference TRBV5-1 and TRBJ2-5, is KAGVTQTPRYLIKTRGQQVTLSCSPISGHRSVSWYQQTPGQGLQFLFEYFSETQRNKGNFPGRFSGRQFSNSRSEMNVSTLELGDSALYLCASSLFQKETQYFGPGTRLLVL.

This chain joins TRBV27 and TRBJ1-1; 7 bases agree with TRBD1. Germline V CDR1 and CDR2: MNHEY, SMNVEV (reference sequence). Germline trimming cut 6 bases from V and 6 bases from J; bases unmatched to any gene: 7. CDR3 length: 13 amino acids. CDR3 region: CASSLGTAPEAFF. CDR3 DNA: TGTGCCAGCAGCTTAGGGACAGCTCCTGAAGCTTTCTTT.

Worth noting for this clone: Compared with germline, one end of the junction differs, possibly owing to a read error. The chain couples TRBV6-6 to TRBJ2-1; no reliable D call. Germline V gene lookup returns CDR1 MNHNY and CDR2 SVGAGI (reference sequence). The CDR3 extends over 11 amino acids. CDR3 sequence reads: CASSSYTEQFF. The CDR3, as DNA: TGTGCCAGCAGTTCCTACACTGAGCAGTTCTTC.

This chain connects TRBV5-8 to TRBJ1-1; D gene uncertain. The germline V gene encodes CDR1 SGHTS and CDR2 YDEGEE. Deletions cut 4 bases from V and 11 bases from J, with 18 bases between. The CDR3 loop spans 13 amino acids. In DNA form, the CDR3 reads TGTGCCAGCAGCCGAGTCGACCGGCTAGATGCTTTCTTT. Translation: CASSRVDRLDAFF.

This clone was picked up one time. V usage is TRBV27 and J usage is TRBJ2-7, with 9 bases identical to TRBD2. Germline CDR1 is MNHEY and CDR2 is SMNVEV (reference sequence). Trimming removed 2 bases from V and 4 bases from J; junction bases left unmatched: 6. The CDR3 sequence is 15 residues long. CDR3 nucleotides: TGTGCCAGCAGTTTAGGGGCGGGAGGGCGATACGAGCAGTACTTC. Protein sequence: CASSLGAGGRYEQYF.